Given below is one TCR beta chain in context. The data were obtained in a study of T cell changes during pregnancy in multiple sclerosis. The CDR3 has 15 residues. Unmatched junction bases numbered 6, after V lost 0 bases and J lost 7 bases. The germline gives CDR1 SGHAT, CDR2 FQNNGV. Assay: immunoSEQ multiplex PCR; the TCRdb copy retains only in-frame clones and omits some. The sample consists of about 69,000 clones, roughly 91% of them appearing once. V is TRBV11-2 and J is TRBJ1-2; 9 bases fit TRBD1. The sequenced sample was CD4+ T cells from peripheral blood mononuclear cells, obtained in the third trimester of pregnancy. The TCR comes from a female donor in good health, enrolled as a control in a pregnancy study. The CDR3 coding sequence is TGTGCCAGCAGCTTAGACCGGGACAGGGCGACTGGCTACACCTTC. This gives the protein CASSLDRDRATGYTF.